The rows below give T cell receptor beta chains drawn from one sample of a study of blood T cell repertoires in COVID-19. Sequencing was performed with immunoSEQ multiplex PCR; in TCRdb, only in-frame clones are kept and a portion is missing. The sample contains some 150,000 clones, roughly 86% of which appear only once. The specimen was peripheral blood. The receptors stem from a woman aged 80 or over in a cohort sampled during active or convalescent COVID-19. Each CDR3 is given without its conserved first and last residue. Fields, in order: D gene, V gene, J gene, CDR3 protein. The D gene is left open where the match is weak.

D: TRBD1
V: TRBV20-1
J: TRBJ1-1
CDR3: STSDRGRTF

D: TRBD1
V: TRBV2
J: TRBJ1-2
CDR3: ASRPGTGGLNYGYT

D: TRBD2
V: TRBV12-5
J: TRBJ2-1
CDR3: ASVPLAGGHNEQF

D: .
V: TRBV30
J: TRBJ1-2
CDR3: AWSVRGYRGYT

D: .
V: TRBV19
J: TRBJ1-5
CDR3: ASVVGGNQPQH

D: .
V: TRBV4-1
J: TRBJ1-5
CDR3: ASSQADSLNQPQH

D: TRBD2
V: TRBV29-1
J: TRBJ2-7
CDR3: SVVPLGGNYEQY

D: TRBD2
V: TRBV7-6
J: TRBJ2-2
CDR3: ASSLVGLAGGPTGELF

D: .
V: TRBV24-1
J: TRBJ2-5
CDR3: ATSGEGGFPETQY

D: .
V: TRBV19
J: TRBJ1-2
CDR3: ASIGQGLNYGYT

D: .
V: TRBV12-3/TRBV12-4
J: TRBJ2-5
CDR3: ASSPPPGETQY

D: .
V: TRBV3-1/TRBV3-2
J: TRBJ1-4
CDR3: ASSQDHPGSNEKLF

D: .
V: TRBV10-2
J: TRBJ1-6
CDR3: ASRKTDTTYNSPLH

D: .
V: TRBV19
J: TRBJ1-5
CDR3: ASSSAGSRGQPQH

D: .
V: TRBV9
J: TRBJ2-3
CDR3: ASSPRLEPPPTDTQY

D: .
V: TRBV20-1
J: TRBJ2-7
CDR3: SASSGGRRYEQY

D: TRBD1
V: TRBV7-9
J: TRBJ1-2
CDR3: ASSPGQITYGYT

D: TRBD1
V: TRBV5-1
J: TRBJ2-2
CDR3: ASSKTGTPNTGELF

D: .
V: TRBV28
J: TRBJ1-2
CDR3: ASSEGEYGYT

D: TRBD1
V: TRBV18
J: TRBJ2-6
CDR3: ASSPMTGGQGSGANVLT

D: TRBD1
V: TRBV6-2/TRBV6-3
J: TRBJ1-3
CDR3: ASSIQGAGNTIY

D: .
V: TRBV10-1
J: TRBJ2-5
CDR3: ASSELGETQY

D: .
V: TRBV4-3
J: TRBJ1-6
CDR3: ASSLGLAVNSPLH

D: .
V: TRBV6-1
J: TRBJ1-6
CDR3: ASSESRDNSPLH

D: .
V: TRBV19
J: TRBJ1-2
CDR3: ASSMTQGYGYT

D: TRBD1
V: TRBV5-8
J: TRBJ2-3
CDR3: ASSRRQGATDTQY

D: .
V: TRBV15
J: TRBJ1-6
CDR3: ATSRGRQGLSPLH

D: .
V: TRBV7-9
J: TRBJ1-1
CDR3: ASSQGGTQAF

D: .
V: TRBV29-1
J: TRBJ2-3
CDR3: SVEWGRLGTDTQY

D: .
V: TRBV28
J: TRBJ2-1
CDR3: ASSSPSVSATKQF

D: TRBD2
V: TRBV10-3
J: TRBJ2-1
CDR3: ASRETSGRRLNEQF

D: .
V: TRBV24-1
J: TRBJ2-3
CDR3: ATSDFRGSTDTQY

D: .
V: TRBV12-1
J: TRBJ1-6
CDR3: ASSFARRGRVPLH

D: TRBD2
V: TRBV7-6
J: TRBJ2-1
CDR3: ASSPRFSGPLNEQF

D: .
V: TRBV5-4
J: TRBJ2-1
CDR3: ASSLVGSRENEQF

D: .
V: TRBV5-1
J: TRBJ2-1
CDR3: ASSLGQQLNYEQF

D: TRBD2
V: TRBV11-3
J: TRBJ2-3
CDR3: ASSFGLAASTDTQY

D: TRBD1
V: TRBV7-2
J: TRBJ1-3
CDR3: ASSPMRTGSGNTIY

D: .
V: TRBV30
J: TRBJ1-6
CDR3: AWTKLNSPLH

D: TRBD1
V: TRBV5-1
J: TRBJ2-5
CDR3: ASSLAGQGGQETQY

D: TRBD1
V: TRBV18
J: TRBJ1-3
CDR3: ASSPRTGGPIGNTIY

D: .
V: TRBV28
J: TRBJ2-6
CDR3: ASSLSGANVLT

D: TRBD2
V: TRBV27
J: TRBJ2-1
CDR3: ASSELAEPYNEQF

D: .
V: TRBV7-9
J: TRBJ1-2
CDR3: ASSSGTGLGYGYT

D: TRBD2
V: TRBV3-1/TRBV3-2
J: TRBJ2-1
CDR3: ASSHSGSWLEF

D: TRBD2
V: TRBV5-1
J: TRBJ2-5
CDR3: ASSLGGLAGLETQY

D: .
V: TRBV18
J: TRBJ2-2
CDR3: ASSPVTSYTGELF

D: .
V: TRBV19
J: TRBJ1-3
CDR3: ASSTEIASSGNTIY

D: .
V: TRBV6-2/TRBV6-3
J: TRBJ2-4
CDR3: ASSSGVLPNIQY

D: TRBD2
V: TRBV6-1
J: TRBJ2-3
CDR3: ASSDPASGGNGDTQY

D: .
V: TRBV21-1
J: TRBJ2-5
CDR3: ASSSSGSQETQY

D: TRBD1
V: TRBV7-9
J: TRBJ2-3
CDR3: ASSWTGTGADTQY

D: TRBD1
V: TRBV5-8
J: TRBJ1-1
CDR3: ASRLDRGTEAF

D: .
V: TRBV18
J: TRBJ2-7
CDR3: ASSPSGMASNEQY

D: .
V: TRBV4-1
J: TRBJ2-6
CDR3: ASSQEESNSGANVLT